This section outlines one TCR beta chain sequence together with its context. The source of the sample is a study of blood T cell repertoires in COVID-19. Study information: The United States, Italy and Spain were the sources of the acute and convalescent COVID-19 samples. T cells, B-cell-depleted T cells, or PBMCs provided the cDNA or gDNA that served as material.

In the source study's methods: Amplification from reference gene primers served as the basis for estimated nucleated cell counts. Assay used: immunoSEQ multiplex PCR; TCRdb lists only in-frame clones, some missing. The V and J calls and clone size come from that table; D and trimming were worked out from the DNA. This sample has 76,000 or so clones, with approximately 89% found just once. The trim removed 2 bases at V and 1 base at J, leaving 9 bases unmatched. This CDR3 has 18 residues. Germline assignment: CDR1 KGHSH and CDR2 LQKENI. This receptor was identified in a human donor in a cohort sampled during active COVID-19. V usage is TRBV18 and J usage is TRBJ2-2; 8 nucleotides match TRBD2. The sample comprised peripheral blood. In DNA, the CDR3 is TGTGCCAGCTCACCATCAAACGCGGGGGGCAGGAACACCGGGGAGCTGTTTTTT. This sequence encodes CASSPSNAGGRNTGELFF.